This record concerns one T cell receptor beta chain sequence. This entry belongs to a study of blood T cell repertoires in COVID-19. Clones were sequenced by immunoSEQ multiplex PCR, and TCRdb holds only the in-frame ones, with some missing. There are about 110,000 clones in the sample; about 80% occur only once, and around 16% lies in the top ten. V shed 5 bases and J shed 8 bases, with 13 bases lying between them. CDR3 length equals 13 residues. The germline V gene encodes CDR1 SGHVS and CDR2 FQNEAQ. The chain recombines TRBV7-8 with TRBJ2-1; D uncertain. The clonotype comes from an elderly woman with active or convalescent COVID-19. Source material: peripheral blood. The CDR3 DNA is TGTGCCAGCAGCCCTCGTAGACTCGATGAGCAGTTCTTC. Protein: CASSPRRLDEQFF.